The 27 T cell receptor beta chains in this list originate from one sample, sequenced in a study of Graves' ophthalmopathy and Graves' hyperthyroidism. The study amplified TCR beta CDR3 regions using RNA transcripts. An initial RT-PCR round employing HTBI primers preceded a second-round multiplex PCR. MiXCR, run by TCRdb on the multiplex PCR reads, gives a single entry per CDR3 protein. The sample has roughly 420,000 distinct CDR3 sequences; 20% to 25% are singletons. The sequenced material came from peripheral blood. The receptors come from a woman between 18 and 30 years old with stable Graves' hyperthyroidism.

This clonotype appeared many times. The chain combines TRBV6-5 with TRBJ1-5; a possible D gene is TRBD1 (5 bases). V dropped 4 bases and J dropped 0 bases, with 13 bases sitting between them. The CDR3 extends over 16 amino acids. Germline V CDR1 and CDR2: MNHEY, SVGAGI. The CDR3 region has the DNA TGTGCCAGCAGTTTAGCCCTAGGGGTTAGCAATCAGCCCCAGCATTTT. This encodes CASSLALGVSNQPQHF.

This clonotype was observed many times. The chain joins TRBV13 to TRBJ2-7; no clear D. The CDR3 has 14 residues. Germline CDR1 PRHDT, CDR2 FYEKMQ (reference sequence). V was trimmed by 2 bases and J by 6 bases, leaving 14 bases between them. The CDR3 spells CASSLKGGPSEQYF. DNA of the CDR3: TGTGCCAGCAGCTTAAAAGGTGGCCCGTCCGAGCAGTACTTC.

This clonotype was seen many times. The CDR3 sequence: CASSEYSPSGHQETQYF. The CDR3 DNA follows: TGTGCCAGCAGTGAATATAGCCCTAGCGGACACCAAGAGACCCAGTACTTC. The chain carries TRBV25-1 and TRBJ2-5; 7 bases match TRBD2. V was pared by 0 bases and J by 0 bases, with 7 bases of the junction left unmatched. This CDR3 contains 17 residues. In germline, CDR1 is MGHDK, CDR2 SYGVNS.

Turning to this clonotype: A read error is possible here, since a much larger clone lies one base away. This rearrangement joins TRBV9 to TRBJ2-5; D might be TRBD2 (6 bases). Trimming removed 4 bases at V and 7 bases at J, with 17 bases between. From germline, CDR1 is SGDLS and CDR2 YYNGEE. CDR3 size: 14 residues. DNA for the CDR3: TGTGCCAGCAGCCCACGACCCCAGGGAGGGACCCAGTACTTC. Amino acid sequence: CASSPRPQGGTQYF.

This clonotype has ten or more counts. The chain has TRBV18 and TRBJ2-7; no clear D gene. Trimming stripped 1 base from V and 0 bases from J, with 7 bases between. CDR1 is KGHSH, CDR2 LQKENI, per germline. This CDR3 has 14 amino acids. CDR3 DNA: TGTGCCAGCTCACCACGACATGACTCCTACGAGCAGTACTTC. It codes for CASSPRHDSYEQYF.

V usage is TRBV6-1 and J usage is TRBJ2-7; tentatively, D is TRBD1 (7 bases). In germline, CDR1 is MNHNS, CDR2 SASEGT. This CDR3 has 15 amino acids. Trimming removed 5 bases from V and 3 bases from J, with 17 bases in between. The CDR3 DNA follows: TGTGCCAGCAGTATCCAAGGGGGGACAGTCTACGAGCAGTACTTC. As protein: CASSIQGGTVYEQYF.

The sample holds many counts of this clonotype. V is TRBV11-2 and J is TRBJ2-5; D unresolved. Germline-derived CDR1 and CDR2 are SGHAT and FQNNGV. The CDR3 is 15 amino acids. V lost 1 base and J 5 bases, leaving 14 bases between the germline ends. In nucleotides, the CDR3 is TGTGCCAGCAGCTTAGTTGCTGGACCCGCGGAGACCCAGTACTTC. It specifies CASSLVAGPAETQYF.

This clonotype was detected ten times or more. The chain carries TRBV2 and TRBJ1-1; TRBD1 matches at 11 bases. V lost 6 bases to trimming and J lost 0 bases; unmatched junction nucleotides: 6. The CDR3 consists of 16 residues. In germline, CDR1 is SNHLY, CDR2 FYNNEI. CDR3 in amino acids: CASRGGQGEMNTEAFF. CDR3 DNA sequence: TGTGCCAGCAGGGGGGGACAGGGGGAAATGAACACTGAAGCTTTCTTT.

This clonotype was seen many times. The chain employs TRBV11-2 and TRBJ2-5; 7 positions agree with TRBD1. V shed 5 bases, J shed 4 bases, and the junction held 7 bases outside the gene matches. The CDR3 is made up of 14 amino acids. Per the germline V gene, CDR1 is SGHAT and CDR2 is FQNNGV. The CDR3 loop reads CASSPQGWRETQYF. CDR3 in DNA: TGTGCCAGCAGCCCACAGGGGTGGAGAGAGACCCAGTACTTC. Using reference TRBV11-2 and TRBJ2-5 for the parts outside the CDR3, the full variable domain is EAGVAQSPRYKIIEKRQSVAFWCNPISGHATLYWYQQILGQGPKLLIQFQNNGVVDDSQLPKDRFSAERLKGVDSTLKIQPAKLEDSAVYLCASSPQGWRETQYFGPGTRLLVL.

This clonotype has at least ten counts. V gene TRBV20-1 combines with J gene TRBJ1-6; TRBD1 matches 9 bases. The length of the CDR3 is 15 residues. The ends lost 5 bases at V and 4 bases at J; junction bases unmatched: 6. Germline V gives CDR1 DFQATT, CDR2 SNEGSKA (reference sequence). This CDR3 reads CSAFPGQGYNSPLHF. The CDR3 DNA follows: TGCAGTGCTTTCCCGGGACAGGGATATAATTCACCCCTCCACTTT.

In this sample, this clonotype turned up a few times. J is TRBJ2-2 and V is TRBV30; tentatively, D is TRBD1 or TRBD2 (6 bases each). The CDR3 is 14 residues long. V lost 8 bases, J lost 6 bases, and 19 bases lay in between. Germline CDR1 and CDR2: GTSNPN and SVGIG (reference sequence). The CDR3 spells CALQGGHDAGELFF. CDR3 in DNA: TGTGCCCTTCAAGGGGGGCACGACGCCGGGGAGCTGTTTTTT.

This clonotype was seen many times. The rearrangement uses TRBV28 and TRBJ1-1, with D perhaps matching TRBD1 (5 bases). The CDR3 runs 15 residues. Germline V gene lookup returns CDR1 MDHEN and CDR2 SYDVKM. Trimming removed 5 bases at V and 3 bases at J, with 16 bases between. CDR3 nucleotide sequence: TGTGCCAGCAGTCTCTCTCCGGGGGGGGACACTGAAGCTTTCTTT. Its translation: CASSLSPGGDTEAFF.

The V and J genes are TRBV6-2 or TRBV6-3 and TRBJ2-5, with 12 bases that match TRBD2. Trimming removed 0 bases from V and 2 bases from J; junction bases left unmatched: 7. There are 18 residues in the CDR3. Germline-derived CDR1 and CDR2 are MNHEY and SVGEGT. This CDR3 reads CASSYSMASGGGQETQYF. For the CDR3, the DNA is TGTGCCAGCAGTTACTCGATGGCTAGCGGGGGGGGACAAGAGACCCAGTACTTC.

This clonotype was counted between two and nine times. J is TRBJ2-2 and V is TRBV20-1; D is unresolved. The CDR3 is 14 amino acids. In germline, CDR1 is DFQATT, CDR2 SNEGSKA (reference sequence). V lost 2 bases, J lost 0 bases, and 7 bases lay in between. The CDR3 sequence: CSARRGANTGELFF. Here the CDR3 DNA reads TGCAGTGCTAGACGAGGAGCGAACACCGGGGAGCTGTTTTTT.

In this sample, this clonotype turned up a few times. The chain employs TRBV6-5 and TRBJ2-7; 11 nucleotides line up with TRBD2. Trimming removed 4 bases from V and 11 bases from J; junction bases left unmatched: 13. This CDR3 is built from 15 residues. Germline V CDR1 and CDR2: MNHEY, SVGAGI. The CDR3 spells CASSSQKTSGASKYF. DNA for the CDR3: TGTGCCAGCAGTTCTCAGAAGACTAGCGGGGCTTCGAAGTACTTC.

Of note for this clonotype: Its ends do not fully match the called genes, so a read error is possible. The chain recombines TRBV28 with TRBJ1-2, with TRBD1 identical over 10 bases. Germline V CDR1 and CDR2: MDHEN, SYDVKM. This CDR3 contains 16 residues. This CDR3 is CASSSSRTGGGYAYTF. CDR3 DNA sequence: TGTGCCAGCAGTTCCTCGCGGACAGGGGGGGGTTATGCCTACACCTTC.

The sample holds many counts of this clonotype. The chain links TRBV30 to TRBJ1-1, with D maybe TRBD1 (5 bases). The V end lost 5 bases, the J end lost 1 base, and 8 bases lay between the germline ends. CDR3 size: 12 residues. Germline V gene lookup returns CDR1 GTSNPN and CDR2 SVGIG (reference sequence). The CDR3, as DNA: TGTGCCTGGGGACACCCGAACACTGAAGCTTTCTTT. It specifies CAWGHPNTEAFF.

This clonotype has just a few counts. The chain recombines TRBV20-1 with TRBJ2-2; D is perhaps TRBD1 or TRBD2 (5 bases each). V gave up 8 bases and J gave up 6 bases, with 22 bases separating them. CDR1 DFQATT and CDR2 SNEGSKA come from the germline V gene (reference sequence). The CDR3 consists of 15 residues. The CDR3, as DNA: TGCAGTACCGACAAGCCGGGAATGGGGGCCGGGGAGCTGTTTTTT. It is translated as CSTDKPGMGAGELFF.

This clonotype has ten or more counts. This chain connects TRBV30 to TRBJ1-5, with D possibly being TRBD1 (5 bases). The germline gives CDR1 GTSNPN, CDR2 SVGIG (reference sequence). CDR3 length: 11 residues. The V end lost 3 bases, the J end lost 15 bases, and 15 bases lay between the germline ends. CDR3 DNA sequence: TGTGCCTGGAGCACGGGTAGGGGCCGGCATTTT. Protein product: CAWSTGRGRHF.

The chain employs TRBV20-1 and TRBJ2-3, with no clear D. There are 16 residues in the CDR3. Per germline, CDR1 DFQATT and CDR2 SNEGSKA (reference sequence). Deletions cut 0 bases from V and 2 bases from J, with 15 bases between. The DNA for the CDR3 is TGCAGTGCTAGAGATTCCCCGGGCATCCTCACAGATACGCAGTATTTT. Translation gives CSARDSPGILTDTQYF.

This clonotype was found many times. The CDR3 region has the DNA TGTGCCAGCAGCTACTCCGGGACAGGGAGCAATCAGCCCCAGCATTTT. It specifies CASSYSGTGSNQPQHF. This rearrangement joins TRBV12-3 or TRBV12-4 to TRBJ1-5; TRBD1 matches 9 bases. The CDR3 spans 16 residues. V trimming: 6 bases; J trimming: 1 base; junction bases outside the gene matches: 7.

This clonotype has ten or more counts. The chain has TRBV7-3 and TRBJ2-2, with D uncertain. Germline CDR1 and CDR2: SGHTA and FQGTGA. The V end was cut by 5 bases, the J end by 3 bases, with 10 bases between. CDR3 length equals 14 residues. This CDR3 is CASSPHLDTGELFF. As DNA, the CDR3 is TGTGCCAGCAGCCCACACTTAGACACCGGGGAGCTGTTTTTT.

This clonotype showed up many times. The chain uses TRBV19 and TRBJ2-7; the D gene is possibly TRBD2 (6 bases). V was trimmed by 10 bases and J by 3 bases, leaving 22 bases between them. Germline V lookup: CDR1 LNHDA, CDR2 SQIVND (reference sequence). The CDR3 is 15 residues long. The CDR3 coding sequence is TGTGCCACTGAAGTGATGCGGGCGGGACGCTACGAGCAGTACTTC. Translating gives CATEVMRAGRYEQYF.

This clonotype was found many times. The V and J genes are TRBV29-1 and TRBJ1-2; D is uncertain. Per the germline V gene, CDR1 is SQVTM and CDR2 is ANQGSEA. The CDR3 is 14 amino acids. V was pared by 3 bases and J by 2 bases, with 13 bases between. The DNA for the CDR3 is TGCAGCGTTGATATAGAGGCACAAAACTATGGCTACACCTTC. Residues: CSVDIEAQNYGYTF.

The J gene is TRBJ2-2, the V gene TRBV12-3 or TRBV12-4; D unclear. CDR3 length: 15 amino acids. V was clipped by 3 bases and J by 0 bases, with 8 bases between them. The CDR3, as DNA: TGTGCCAGCAGTTTTTACATGGCGAACACCGGGGAGCTGTTTTTT. This encodes CASSFYMANTGELFF.

The rearrangement links TRBV20-1 to TRBJ1-1; the D gene is possibly TRBD1 (5 bases). This CDR3 spans 14 amino acids. Germline V gene sequence: CDR1 DFQATT, CDR2 SNEGSKA (reference sequence). The ends were cut back, 6 bases at V and 0 bases at J, with 14 bases in the middle. CDR3 loop: CSALRGGLNTEAFF. The CDR3 nucleotides read TGCAGTGCCCTAAGGGGAGGATTGAACACTGAAGCTTTCTTT.

This clonotype was found many times. The chain employs TRBV19 and TRBJ1-5, with D tentatively TRBD1 (5 bases). V dropped 5 bases and J dropped 2 bases, with 13 bases sitting between them. Looked up from germline, CDR1 is LNHDA and CDR2 is SQIVND (reference sequence). This CDR3 is built from 15 residues. This CDR3 is CASSQQAMGNQPQHF. For the CDR3, the DNA is TGTGCCAGTAGTCAACAGGCCATGGGCAATCAGCCCCAGCATTTT.